These 10 T cell receptor beta chains share one sample of origin, sequenced in a study of control samples from healthy donors and cancer patients. Using immunoSEQ multiplex PCR, the repertoire was profiled, and TCRdb retains in-frame clones only, with some absent. The sample contains roughly 180,000 clones, just over 90% of which appear only once. The sample taken for sequencing was blood. The receptors shown here come from a woman aged 60 to 75 in good health.

The rearrangement joins TRBV2 to TRBJ1-6; tentative D call: TRBD1 (6 bases). The CDR3 is made up of 14 amino acids. Germline lookup yields CDR1 SNHLY and CDR2 FYNNEI. V was pared by 7 bases and J by 5 bases, with 12 bases between. The CDR3 is CASTKTGNNSPLHF. CDR3 sequence (DNA): TGTGCCAGCACTAAAACAGGGAATAATTCACCCCTCCACTTT.

The rearrangement joins TRBV4-3 to TRBJ1-6; weak D call: TRBD1 (5 bases). CDR3 size: 17 residues. Germline lookup yields CDR1 LGHNA and CDR2 YSLEER. Trimming pared 0 bases from V and 2 bases from J, leaving 11 bases between. CDR3 amino acids: CASSQDPRAPYNSPLHF. CDR3 bases: TGCGCCAGCAGCCAAGATCCCAGGGCCCCCTATAATTCACCCCTCCACTTT.

The J gene is TRBJ2-5, the V gene TRBV20-1; D is perhaps TRBD1 (6 bases). The CDR3 is 11 amino acids. Germline-derived CDR1 and CDR2 are DFQATT and SNEGSKA (reference sequence). V shed 6 bases and J shed 4 bases, with 9 bases lying between them. Here the CDR3 DNA reads TGCAGTGCCAACAGGGCAGAGACCCAGTACTTC. It translates to CSANRAETQYF.

This chain joins TRBV11-3 and TRBJ2-1, with 8 positions matching TRBD2. Trimming at V came to 0 bases and at J to 3 bases, leaving 10 bases not matched to a gene. The length of the CDR3 is 18 residues. CDR1 and CDR2 (germline): SGHNT, YENEEA. CDR3 sequence (DNA): TGTGCCAGCAGCTTAGATGGCTTTTCGGGGGGGCTCTACAATGAGCAGTTCTTC. Its protein product is CASSLDGFSGGLYNEQFF.

The V call is TRBV30, the J call TRBJ1-5; D is perhaps TRBD1 (5 bases). CDR1 and CDR2 from the germline V gene are GTSNPN and SVGIG (reference sequence). Trimming pared 3 bases from V and 6 bases from J, leaving 12 bases between. The CDR3 is 13 amino acids. The CDR3 here is CAWSAGGGQPQHF. DNA for the CDR3: TGTGCCTGGAGCGCTGGGGGAGGTCAGCCCCAGCATTTT.

In this sample, this clone turned up once. The chain uses TRBV12-3 or TRBV12-4 and TRBJ1-2; a weak D match, TRBD1 (5 bases). The CDR3 runs to 13 residues. Trimming cost V 1 base and J 5 bases, with 8 bases left between them. CDR3 DNA sequence: TGTGCCAGCAGTTTAGGACAGAAATATGGCTACACCTTC. Protein: CASSLGQKYGYTF.

This rearrangement joins TRBV3-1 (or the pseudogene TRBV3-2) to TRBJ2-4, with TRBD1 identical over 7 bases. Germline CDR1 LGHDT, CDR2 YNNKEL (reference sequence). Trimming at V came to 1 base and at J to 1 base, leaving 4 bases not matched to a gene. The CDR3 sequence is 16 residues long. The CDR3 sequence: CASSQVTGVAKNIQYF. The CDR3 DNA reads as TGTGCCAGCAGCCAAGTTACAGGGGTCGCCAAAAACATTCAGTACTTC.

The chain joins TRBV7-2 to TRBJ2-1; a weak D match, TRBD2 (5 bases). The germline CDR1 and CDR2 sequences are SGHTA and FQGNSA. The CDR3 is made up of 13 amino acids. Trimming took off 1 base at V and 10 bases at J, with 11 bases between the two ends. Here the CDR3 DNA reads TGTGCCAGCAGCTTAGGAGGCCGCGGGGAGCAGTTCTTC. Protein sequence: CASSLGGRGEQFF. Full variable domain (rest looked up from reference TRBV7-2 and TRBJ2-1): GAGVSQSPSNKVTEKGKDVELRCDPISGHTALYWYRQSLGQGLEFLIYFQGNSAPDKSGLPSDRFSAERTGGSVSTLTIQRTQQEDSAVYLCASSLGGRGEQFFGPGTRLTVL.

This rearrangement joins TRBV18 to TRBJ1-2; possible D gene TRBD1, 6 bases. Germline lookup yields CDR1 KGHSH and CDR2 LQKENI. Trimming left V 4 bases short and J 3 bases short, with 12 bases between. CDR3 size: 14 residues. The CDR3 sequence is CASSLSTGDYGYTF. The CDR3 DNA follows: TGTGCCAGCTCACTGTCGACAGGAGACTATGGCTACACCTTC.

A single count supports this clone. The J gene is TRBJ2-7, the V gene TRBV15, with 8 bases matching TRBD1. The germline CDR1 and CDR2 sequences are LNHNV and YYDKDF (reference sequence). CDR3 length: 14 amino acids. Trimming at V came to 4 bases and at J to 2 bases, leaving 4 bases not matched to a gene. CDR3 residues: CATSMTGETYEQYF. The CDR3 DNA follows: TGTGCCACCAGCATGACAGGGGAGACCTACGAGCAGTACTTC.